The clone carrying this TCR beta chain was seen more than once but under ten times. This sample was included in a study of blood T cells in healthy people across ages. Whole-study context: About one barcoded beta molecule per two T cells was captured by template switching.

Germline V CDR1 and CDR2: LNHNV, YYDKDF (reference sequence). Trimming removed 1 base from V and 4 bases from J; junction bases left unmatched: 4. CDR3 length: 15 residues. A J-beta primer mix and a sample-barcoded 5' primer were used in a second PCR of roughly 7 to 12 cycles. TCRdb re-analysed the 5' RACE reads in MiXCR, keeping a single row per CDR3 protein. The data contain 540,000 or so distinct CDR3 sequences, under 30% of them singletons. These data also featured in a second study, about T cells of mothers and their children. From that second work: In this cohort, donors were a few healthy Caucasian mothers plus their six children.

This chain joins TRBV15 and TRBJ2-7, with 10 bases identical to TRBD2. Sequenced: blood. The source of this sequence is a boy aged 5-17 years in good health. The CDR3 DNA follows: TGTGCCACCAGCAGAGGAACTAGCGGGATGTACGAGCAGTACTTC. This gives the protein CATSRGTSGMYEQYF.